Here is one T cell receptor (beta chain) with its context. Libraries were prepared by immunoSEQ multiplex PCR; TCRdb keeps only in-frame clonotypes and omits some of them. The table includes around 120,000 clones, 80% to 90% detected once. Trimming at V came to 7 bases and at J to 1 base, leaving 7 bases not matched to a gene. Germline CDR1 and CDR2: SGHRS and YFSETQ. This CDR3 is built from 15 residues. The sample is drawn from a study of T cell responses to AZD1222 COVID-19 vaccine. The rearrangement uses TRBV5-1 and TRBJ2-2; TRBD1 matches 7 bases. The TCR was taken from an adult in good health. The sequencing here drew on peripheral blood, taken on day 0 of MenACWY control vaccination. The CDR3 sequence: CASQTGQRNTGELFF. The CDR3 coding sequence is TGCGCCAGCCAAACGGGACAGAGGAACACCGGGGAGCTGTTTTTT.